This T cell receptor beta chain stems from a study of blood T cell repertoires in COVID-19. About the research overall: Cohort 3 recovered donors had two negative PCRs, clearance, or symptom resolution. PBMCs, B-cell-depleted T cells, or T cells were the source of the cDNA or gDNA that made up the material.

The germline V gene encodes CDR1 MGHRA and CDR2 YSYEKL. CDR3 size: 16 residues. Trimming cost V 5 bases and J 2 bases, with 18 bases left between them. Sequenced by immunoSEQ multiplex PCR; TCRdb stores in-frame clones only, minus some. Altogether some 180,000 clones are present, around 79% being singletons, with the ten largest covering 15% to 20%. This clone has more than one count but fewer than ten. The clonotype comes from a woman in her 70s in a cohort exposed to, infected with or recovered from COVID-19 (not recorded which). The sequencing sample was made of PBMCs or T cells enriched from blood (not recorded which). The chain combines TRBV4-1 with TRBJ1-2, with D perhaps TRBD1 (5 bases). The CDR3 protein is CASSSPGGSGNYGYTF. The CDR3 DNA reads TGCGCCAGCAGCTCCCCGGGGGGAAGTGGGAACTATGGCTACACCTTC.